These 15 T cell receptor beta chains originate from one sample sequenced in a study of human T cells and chemical hapten exposure. Each CDR3 protein is one row after TCRdb ran MiXCR on the RACE reads. The sample lists 85,000 to 120,000 distinct CDR3 sequences; 10% to 15% were seen once. The time point was: pre-sensitization, week 0. The treatment: therapeutic diphenylcyclopropenone sensitization with weekly scalp DPC. The sequencing used whole blood, collected in connection with sensitization to the hapten diphenylcyclopropenone (DPC). These receptor sequences come from a woman aged 45-60 years with alopecia areata. Some clones in this sample may be carry-over from other donors' samples.

The rearrangement joins TRBV19 to TRBJ2-1; a possible D gene is TRBD1 (5 bases). CDR1 is LNHDA, CDR2 SQIVND, per germline (reference sequence). V was pared by 5 bases and J by 7 bases, with 9 bases between. The CDR3 runs 12 residues. The CDR3 sequence: CASSPRVNEQFF. The CDR3 coding sequence is TGTGCCAGTAGTCCCAGGGTTAATGAGCAGTTCTTC.

This clonotype was detected a few times. The chain links TRBV6-5 to TRBJ1-2; D possibly corresponds to TRBD1 (6 bases). Germline V gives CDR1 MNHEY, CDR2 SVGAGI. Trimming cost V 2 bases and J 0 bases, with 10 bases left between them. The CDR3 is made up of 15 amino acids. CDR3 DNA: TGTGCCAGCAGTTACCAGGGGAGAGCTAACTATGGCTACACCTTC. It yields the protein CASSYQGRANYGYTF.

The chain links TRBV13 to TRBJ1-1; possibly TRBD1 for D (5 bases). Germline CDR1 reads PRHDT; CDR2 reads FYEKMQ (reference sequence). V gave up 4 bases and J gave up 0 bases, with 12 bases separating them. The CDR3 is made up of 15 amino acids. CDR3 sequence reads: CASSYQTVMNTEAFF. The CDR3 DNA is TGTGCCAGCAGCTACCAGACAGTCATGAACACTGAAGCTTTCTTT.

The chain is built from TRBV20-1 and TRBJ1-5; D ambiguous. The CDR3 is 17 residues long. Germline loops: CDR1 DFQATT, CDR2 SNEGSKA (reference sequence). V lost 2 bases to trimming and J lost 3 bases, with 20 bases between them. CDR3 sequence reads: CSARKLMGLPNNQPQHF. For the CDR3, the DNA is TGCAGTGCTAGAAAACTGATGGGTTTACCCAACAATCAGCCCCAGCATTTT.

The sample holds many counts of this clonotype. The rearrangement joins TRBV29-1 to TRBJ2-7; the D gene is possibly TRBD1 (5 bases). Germline values: CDR1 SQVTM, CDR2 ANQGSEA. This CDR3 spans 13 amino acids. V lost 6 bases to trimming and J lost 5 bases, with 17 bases between them. CDR3 in DNA: TGCAGCGTCCTCACGTCAGGGTACCACGAGCAGTACTTC. This codes for CSVLTSGYHEQYF.

This rearrangement joins TRBV7-2 to TRBJ2-7; 7 bases are a match to TRBD1. CDR1 SGHTA and CDR2 FQGNSA come from the germline V gene. V lost 4 bases, J lost 4 bases, and 13 bases stayed unmatched. The length of the CDR3 is 16 residues. CDR3 DNA sequence: TGTGCCAGCAGCTCCGCCGGGACAGCCGTTTTATACGAGCAGTACTTC. Encoded protein: CASSSAGTAVLYEQYF. Using reference TRBV7-2 and TRBJ2-7 for the parts outside the CDR3, the full variable domain is GAGVSQSPSNKVTEKGKDVELRCDPISGHTALYWYRQSLGQGLEFLIYFQGNSAPDKSGLPSDRFSAERTGGSVSTLTIQRTQQEDSAVYLCASSSAGTAVLYEQYFGPGTRLTVT.

This clonotype was seen at least ten times. As DNA, the CDR3 is TGTGCCAGCAGCCAGGGACATACGGAACAGCCCCAGCATTTT. The encoded protein is CASSQGHTEQPQHF. The chain uses TRBV3-1 and TRBJ1-5, with D possibly TRBD1 on 6 matching bases. CDR1 and CDR2 (germline): LGHDT, YNNKEL (reference sequence). The CDR3 runs to 14 residues. V lost 3 bases, J lost 7 bases, and 13 bases lay in between. Using reference TRBV3-1 and TRBJ1-5 for the parts outside the CDR3, the full variable domain is DTAVSQTPKYLVTQMGNDKSIKCEQNLGHDTMYWYKQDSKKFLKIMFSYNNKELIINETVPNRFSPKSPDKAHLNLHINSLELGDSAVYFCASSQGHTEQPQHFGDGTRLSIL.

This clonotype appeared many times. The V gene is TRBV7-2, the J gene TRBJ2-1, with 8 positions matching TRBD2. Germline V gives CDR1 SGHTA, CDR2 FQGNSA. CDR3 length: 16 amino acids. J gave up 8 bases and V 2 bases, and 11 bases lay outside the gene matches. The CDR3 nucleotides are TGTGCCAGCAGCTTACGGCGCGGACTAGCTGGACATGAGCAGTTCTTC. This gives the protein CASSLRRGLAGHEQFF.

This clonotype was seen once. The chain employs TRBV4-1 and TRBJ1-6, with D unclear. This CDR3 has 15 residues. Germline CDR1 and CDR2: MGHRA and YSYEKL. The V end lost 4 bases, the J end lost 7 bases, and 14 bases lay between the germline ends. The CDR3, as DNA: TGCGCCAGCAGCCCCGCCGCGGTCGGGAATTCACCCCTCCACTTT. Translation: CASSPAAVGNSPLHF.

This clonotype was counted only a few times. The V and J genes are TRBV7-2 and TRBJ2-7; TRBD2 matches at 8 bases. Germline assignment: CDR1 SGHTA and CDR2 FQGNSA. Germline trimming cut 2 bases from V and 4 bases from J; bases unmatched to any gene: 19. The CDR3 has 19 residues. In nucleotides, the CDR3 is TGTGCCAGCAGCTTAATGCCAGCGGGAGACCCATCGAGAACTTACGAGCAGTACTTC. It translates to CASSLMPAGDPSRTYEQYF. Filled out from reference TRBV7-2 and TRBJ2-7, the complete variable domain reads GAGVSQSPSNKVTEKGKDVELRCDPISGHTALYWYRQSLGQGLEFLIYFQGNSAPDKSGLPSDRFSAERTGGSVSTLTIQRTQQEDSAVYLCASSLMPAGDPSRTYEQYFGPGTRLTVT.

A few counts support this clonotype. The genes are TRBV6-6 and TRBJ1-1, with unresolved D. CDR3 length equals 15 residues. V was pared by 2 bases and J by 0 bases, with 10 bases between. The germline gives CDR1 MNHNY, CDR2 SVGAGI (reference sequence). This chain's CDR3 is CASSYVGSMNTEAFF. CDR3 nucleotides: TGTGCCAGCAGTTACGTTGGGAGCATGAACACTGAAGCTTTCTTT.

The V call is TRBV18, the J call TRBJ1-1; D gene unclear. Deletions cut 4 bases from V and 8 bases from J, with 14 bases between. This CDR3 is built from 13 residues. The V gene's germline CDR1 is KGHSH and CDR2 LQKENI. In DNA form, the CDR3 reads TGTGCCAGCTCACGACTCCAATACTACGAAGCTTTCTTT. Its translation: CASSRLQYYEAFF.

This clonotype was counted once. The genes are TRBV20-1 and TRBJ1-5; possibly TRBD1 for D (5 bases). Looked up from germline, CDR1 is DFQATT and CDR2 is SNEGSKA (reference sequence). This CDR3 is built from 15 residues. V lost 4 bases to trimming and J lost 0 bases, with 13 bases between them. CDR3 region: CSAKRDWDSNQPQHF. In DNA, the CDR3 is TGCAGTGCTAAACGGGACTGGGATAGCAATCAGCCCCAGCATTTT.

The chain is built from TRBV12-3 or TRBV12-4 and TRBJ1-1; D is ambiguous. V dropped 6 bases and J dropped 10 bases, with 6 bases sitting between them. The CDR3 is 9 residues long. CDR3 nucleotide sequence: TGTGCCAGCAGCCCACCAGCTTTCTTT. This gives the protein CASSPPAFF.

The J gene is TRBJ2-5, the V gene TRBV12-3 or TRBV12-4; maybe TRBD1 (5 bases). The CDR3 is 15 amino acids. Trimming pared 2 bases from V and 0 bases from J, leaving 10 bases between. The CDR3 spells CASSLNYRNQETQYF. CDR3 nucleotide sequence: TGTGCCAGCAGTTTAAATTACAGGAACCAAGAGACCCAGTACTTC.